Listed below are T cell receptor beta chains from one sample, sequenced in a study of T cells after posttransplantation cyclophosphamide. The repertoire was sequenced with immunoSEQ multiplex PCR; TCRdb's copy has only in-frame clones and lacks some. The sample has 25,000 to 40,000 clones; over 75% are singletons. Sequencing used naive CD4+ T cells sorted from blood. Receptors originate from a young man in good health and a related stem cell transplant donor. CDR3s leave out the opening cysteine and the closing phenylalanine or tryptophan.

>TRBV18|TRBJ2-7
ASSTSGVYEQY
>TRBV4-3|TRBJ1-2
ASSQNSRDRGTLGRFYGYT
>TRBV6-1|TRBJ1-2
ASSDTGGTGYT
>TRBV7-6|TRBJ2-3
ASSQRGLAGGLPPDTQY
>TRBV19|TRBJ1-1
ASSRDRGREAF
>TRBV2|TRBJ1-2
ASKPVVANYGYT
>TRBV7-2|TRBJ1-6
ASSLEQYNSPLH
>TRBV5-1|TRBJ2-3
ASSPGLAGVQDTQY
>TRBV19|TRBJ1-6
ASSTGTGRDNSPLH
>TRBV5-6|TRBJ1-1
ASSFGSGTEAF
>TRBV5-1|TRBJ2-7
ASSLAGIAEQY
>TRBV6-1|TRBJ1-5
ASTMGFNQPQH
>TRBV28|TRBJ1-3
ASSFSEISGNTIY
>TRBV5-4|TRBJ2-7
ASSLAGTGGFYEQY
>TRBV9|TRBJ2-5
ASSADRGHKTQY
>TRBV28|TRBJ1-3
ASSFSSSGNTIY
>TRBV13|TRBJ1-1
ASSLSLPGQGVNTEAF
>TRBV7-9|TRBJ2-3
ASSLSGLAGASTDTQY
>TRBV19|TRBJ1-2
ASSRDSRHYGYT
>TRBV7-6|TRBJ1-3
ASSSISGNTIY
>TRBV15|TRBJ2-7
ATSSPLGGDHEQY
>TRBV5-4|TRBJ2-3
ASRWGGGTDTQY
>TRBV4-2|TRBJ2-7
ASSQVGTDEQY
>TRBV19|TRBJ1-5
ASSIKGTGAGQPQH
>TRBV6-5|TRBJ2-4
ASRQQGAKNIQY
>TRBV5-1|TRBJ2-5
ASSLGSGGALETQY
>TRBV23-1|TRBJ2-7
ASSQSQGLSYEQY
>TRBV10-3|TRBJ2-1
AISDGGQPYNEQF
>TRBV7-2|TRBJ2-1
ASSLAGLAGSNEQF
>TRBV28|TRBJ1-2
ASRRGYYGYT
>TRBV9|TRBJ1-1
ASSTTTGHTEAF
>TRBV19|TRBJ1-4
ASSIWDKNEKLF
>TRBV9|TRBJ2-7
ASSVDWGGSYEQY
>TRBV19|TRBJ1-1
ASSIYQGPGTEAF
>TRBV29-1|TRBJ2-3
SGAQGTDTQY
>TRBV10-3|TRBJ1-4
ATSSSANEKLF
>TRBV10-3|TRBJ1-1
AIRGTGRNTEAF
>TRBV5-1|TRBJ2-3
ASSPRPAGGDTQY
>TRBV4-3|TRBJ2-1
ASSQGSGLSYNEQF
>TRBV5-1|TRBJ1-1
ASSFTGGAGNTEAF
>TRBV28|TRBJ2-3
ASKTGTGGLTDTQY
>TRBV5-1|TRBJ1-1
ASSSRPQGANTEAF
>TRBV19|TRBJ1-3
ASFEAGSSGNTIY
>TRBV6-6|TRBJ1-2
ASSPRGGGYGYT
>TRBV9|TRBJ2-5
ASSVDRRLGETQY
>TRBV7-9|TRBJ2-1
ASSSAGQGARVEQF
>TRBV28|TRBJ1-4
ASSFQGRDLQKLF
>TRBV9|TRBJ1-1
ASSAQTGTQDAF
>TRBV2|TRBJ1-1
ASIGTGGDTEAF
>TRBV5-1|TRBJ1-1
ASSLVGQDTEAF
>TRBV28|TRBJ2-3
ASRARGTGID
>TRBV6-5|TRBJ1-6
ASSYRDSSNSPLH
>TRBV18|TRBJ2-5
ASSDFQGAGETQY
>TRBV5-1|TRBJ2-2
ASSRSGGSTGELF
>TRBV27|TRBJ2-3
ASSSRGASTDTQY